Shown below are 26 T cell receptor beta chains from a single sample sequenced in a study of regulatory T cells in long-lasting Graves disease. Time point defined: persistent/refractory GD, antithyroid drugs over 5 years with positive TRAb. Extracted RNA from PBMCs served as the source of the TCR library. For TCR beta, libraries came from iRepertoire HTBI primers and Arm-PCR of CDR3 regions. MiXCR was run by TCRdb on the multiplex PCR reads, yielding one entry per CDR3 protein. In the table there are roughly 500,000 distinct CDR3 sequences, about 20% of which are singletons. The sequenced sample was peripheral blood mononuclear cells (PBMCs), obtained when the disease was refractory, from a patient treated with antithyroid drugs. These receptors came from a female donor with Graves disease.

The chain has TRBV11-2 and TRBJ2-2; perhaps TRBD1 as D (6 bases). Trimming pared 2 bases from V and 8 bases from J, leaving 21 bases between. The V gene's germline CDR1 is SGHAT and CDR2 FQNNGV. The CDR3 has 17 amino acids. CDR3 nucleotide sequence: TGTGCCAGCAGCTTATCTAGATTGGACAGAGGAATGGGGGAGCTGTTTTTT. It codes for CASSLSRLDRGMGELFF.

The chain joins TRBV27 to TRBJ2-2, with 8 bases that match TRBD2. Looked up from germline, CDR1 is MNHEY and CDR2 is SMNVEV (reference sequence). Trimming removed 7 bases from V and 2 bases from J; junction bases left unmatched: 6. The length of the CDR3 is 15 residues. The CDR3 reads CASTGTRVNTGELFF. The CDR3 DNA follows: TGTGCCAGCACCGGGACTAGGGTTAACACCGGGGAGCTGTTTTTT.

This clonotype has a handful of counts. The chain couples TRBV19 to TRBJ1-5; tentatively, D is TRBD1 (6 bases). The germline CDR1 and CDR2 sequences are LNHDA and SQIVND (reference sequence). V was shortened by 6 bases and J by 6 bases, with 15 bases between the two germline ends. The CDR3 is 14 amino acids. CDR3 sequence reads: CASRGQFSIQPQHF. In nucleotides, the CDR3 is TGTGCCAGTAGAGGACAGTTTAGTATTCAGCCCCAGCATTTT.

This clonotype has a count of ten or more. This chain links TRBV27 with TRBJ1-1, with no clear D. CDR3 length equals 15 residues. Germline-derived CDR1 and CDR2 are MNHEY and SMNVEV (reference sequence). Trimming left V 5 bases short and J 3 bases short, with 16 bases between. The CDR3 region has the DNA TGTGCCAGCAGTCAAAGGCCGCCGGGGTACACTGAAGCTTTCTTT. This sequence encodes CASSQRPPGYTEAFF.

Worth noting for this clonotype: This may arise from a read error, as a much more abundant clone is one base away. V is TRBV11-3 and J is TRBJ1-1, with D perhaps TRBD1 (6 bases). The length of the CDR3 is 15 residues. The V end lost 5 bases, the J end lost 4 bases, and 17 bases lay between the germline ends. CDR1 SGHNT and CDR2 YENEEA come from the germline V gene. Here the CDR3 DNA reads TGTGCCAGCAGCCCAGGGGCCGGGGCCGGCACTGAAGCTTTCTTT. It specifies CASSPGAGAGTEAFF. Using reference TRBV11-3 and TRBJ1-1 for the parts outside the CDR3, the full variable domain is EAGVVQSPRYKIIEKKQPVAFWCNPISGHNTLYWYLQNLGQGPELLIRYENEEAVDDSQLPKDRFSAERLKGVDSTLKIQPAELGDSAVYLCASSPGAGAGTEAFFGQGTRLTVV.

This clonotype turned up a few times. This chain joins TRBV20-1 and TRBJ1-1, with 9 bases aligning to TRBD1. The CDR3 is 14 amino acids. The germline CDR1 and CDR2 sequences are DFQATT and SNEGSKA (reference sequence). V was pared by 5 bases and J by 3 bases, with 7 bases of the junction left unmatched. CDR3 bases: TGCAGTGCTGGGGGGACAGGGACGGACACTGAAGCTTTCTTT. Protein sequence: CSAGGTGTDTEAFF.

In its sample, this clonotype was seen once. The chain combines TRBV10-3 with TRBJ2-2; D assignment may be TRBD1 or TRBD2 (5 bases each). The CDR3 has 15 amino acids. Trimming took 8 bases from V and 0 from J, leaving 13 bases between them. The germline V gene has CDR1 ENHRY and CDR2 SYGVKD. DNA for the CDR3: TGTGCCATCGGCTTGGGACCGACGAACACCGGGGAGCTGTTTTTT. Protein product: CAIGLGPTNTGELFF.

This clonotype was seen repeatedly, ten times or more. The V gene is TRBV28, the J gene TRBJ1-5, with D perhaps TRBD1 (6 bases). Germline values: CDR1 MDHEN, CDR2 SYDVKM. The V end was cut by 7 bases, the J end by 6 bases, with 16 bases between. The CDR3 spans 14 residues. CDR3 sequence reads: CASTFVEGGQPQHF. DNA for the CDR3: TGTGCCAGCACCTTCGTGGAGGGGGGTCAGCCCCAGCATTTT.

Concerning this clonotype itself: This may be a read error, as it is one base from a much larger clone. The chain uses TRBV12-3 or TRBV12-4 and TRBJ1-3; TRBD1 is a possible D gene (6 bases). This CDR3 has 15 residues. The CDR3, as DNA: TGTGCCAGCAGTGATGGACAGAACTCTGGAAACACCATGTATTTT. Amino acids: CASSDGQNSGNTMYF.

The rearrangement links TRBV19 to TRBJ1-1, with 8 bases identical to TRBD1. The CDR3 has 15 residues. V trimming: 4 bases; J trimming: 3 bases; junction bases outside the gene matches: 7. Germline assignment: CDR1 LNHDA and CDR2 SQIVND (reference sequence). The CDR3 loop is CASSSGTGLYTEAFF. Here the CDR3 DNA reads TGTGCCAGTAGTAGCGGGACAGGACTTTACACTGAAGCTTTCTTT.

In this sample, this clonotype turned up a few times. The DNA for the CDR3 is TGTGCCAGCAGTTTTGGACTAGCGGGACGAGTTGGCTCCTACGAGCAGTACTTC. Translation gives CASSFGLAGRVGSYEQYF. The chain couples TRBV27 to TRBJ2-7; 12 bases fit TRBD2. The CDR3 contains 18 residues. V lost 3 bases, J lost 0 bases, and 9 bases stayed unmatched. Per the germline V gene, CDR1 is MNHEY and CDR2 is SMNVEV (reference sequence).

The V gene is TRBV19, the J gene TRBJ2-4, with D maybe TRBD1 (6 bases). Trimming shortened V by 6 bases and J by 5 bases, and 20 bases separated the two germline ends. Per the germline V gene, CDR1 is LNHDA and CDR2 is SQIVND (reference sequence). The CDR3 is 16 residues long. The CDR3 DNA reads TGTGCCAGTAGACAGGGACCGAGCCAAGGGGAAAACATTCAGTACTTC. Its translation is CASRQGPSQGENIQYF.

This clonotype appeared a few times. The chain couples TRBV11-1 to TRBJ1-1, with D hard to call. This CDR3 has 14 residues. Germline CDR1 is SGHAT and CDR2 is FQDESV (reference sequence). V was pared by 3 bases and J by 2 bases, with 10 bases between. In DNA form, the CDR3 reads TGTGCCAGCAGCTTTAATCCGGTAAACACTGAAGCTTTCTTT. It codes for CASSFNPVNTEAFF.

This rearrangement joins TRBV3-1 to TRBJ2-7; no firm D call. Germline V gene lookup returns CDR1 LGHDT and CDR2 YNNKEL (reference sequence). The CDR3 contains 14 residues. The ends were cut back, 0 bases at V and 3 bases at J, with 9 bases in the middle. The CDR3 loop is CASSQDLGFYEQYF. CDR3 DNA sequence: TGTGCCAGCAGCCAAGATCTCGGCTTCTACGAGCAGTACTTC.

At least ten counts were recorded for this clonotype. The chain links TRBV2 to TRBJ2-5; 9 bases are shared with TRBD2. Germline V gene data show CDR1 as SNHLY and CDR2 as FYNNEI. J lost 2 bases, V lost 0 bases, and 1 base had no gene match. The CDR3 has 15 amino acids. CDR3 sequence (DNA): TGTGCCAGCAGTGAAGCCAGCGGGGGGCAAGAGACCCAGTACTTC. As protein: CASSEASGGQETQYF.

This clonotype was counted between two and nine times. This rearrangement joins TRBV7-9 to TRBJ2-7, with D perhaps TRBD1 (6 bases). Germline assignment: CDR1 SEHNR and CDR2 FQNEAQ (reference sequence). There are 11 residues in the CDR3. Trimming took off 8 bases at V and 6 bases at J, with 11 bases between the two ends. The CDR3 coding sequence is TGTGCCAGCGCAGGGGTCGGCGAGCAGTACTTC. It is translated as CASAGVGEQYF. The entire variable domain, with the rest obtained from reference TRBV7-9 and TRBJ2-7, is as follows: DTGVSQNPRHKITKRGQNVTFRCDPISEHNRLYWYRQTLGQGPEFLTYFQNEAQLEKSRLLSDRFSAERPKGSFSTLEIQRTEQGDSAMYLCASAGVGEQYFGPGTRLTVT.

This clonotype was recorded many times. The chain carries TRBV12-3 or TRBV12-4 and TRBJ2-7, with D possibly matching TRBD1 (6 bases). CDR3 length: 14 amino acids. V was clipped by 4 bases and J by 3 bases, with 13 bases between them. CDR3 sequence: CASSWRAGDYEQYF. The DNA for the CDR3 is TGTGCCAGCAGTTGGCGGGCAGGGGACTACGAGCAGTACTTC.

The gene calls are TRBV5-1 and TRBJ2-7; TRBD2 agrees at 12 bases. Germline values: CDR1 SGHRS, CDR2 YFSETQ. The ends lost 2 bases at V and 5 bases at J; junction bases unmatched: 11. The CDR3 is 17 amino acids. The CDR3: CASSFRLAGVESHEQYF. CDR3 sequence (DNA): TGCGCCAGCAGCTTCAGACTAGCGGGAGTAGAGTCCCACGAGCAGTACTTC.

Only a few counts were recorded for this clonotype. CDR3 amino acids: CSVEDRPGYGYTF. In DNA form, the CDR3 reads TGCAGCGTTGAAGACCGTCCGGGATATGGCTACACCTTC. The chain recombines TRBV29-1 with TRBJ1-2; D unresolved. The CDR3 has 13 residues. The germline V gene has CDR1 SQVTM and CDR2 ANQGSEA. Trimming took 0 bases from V and 5 from J, leaving 10 bases between them.

The table lists this clonotype with a few counts. The gene calls are TRBV29-1 and TRBJ2-3; tentatively, D is TRBD1 (5 bases). V was trimmed by 2 bases and J by 3 bases, leaving 9 bases between them. CDR3 length equals 13 residues. Germline CDR1 SQVTM, CDR2 ANQGSEA. CDR3 sequence (DNA): TGCAGCGTTGAAACTGACAGTACAGATACGCAGTATTTT. This codes for CSVETDSTDTQYF.

The chain joins TRBV7-3 to TRBJ2-7; TRBD1 aligns across 7 bases. J was trimmed by 2 bases and V by 0 bases; bases with no gene match: 4. Germline V CDR1 and CDR2: SGHTA, FQGTGA. The CDR3 extends over 15 amino acids. The CDR3, as DNA: TGTGCCAGCAGCTTAACTGGGACAGACCCCTACGAGCAGTACTTC. This encodes CASSLTGTDPYEQYF.

This clonotype was detected once. This likely came from a read error, as a far larger clone is one base away. The chain links TRBV11-2 to TRBJ2-5; D perhaps matches TRBD2 (5 bases). This CDR3 has 15 amino acids. Germline-derived CDR1 and CDR2 are SGHAT and FQNNGV. With 5 bases removed from V and 3 bases from J, the gap between germline ends came to 16 bases. The CDR3, as DNA: TGTGCCAGCAGCCCGAGGGCCCAAGCAAAAGAGACCCAGTACTTC. Amino acids: CASSPRAQAKETQYF. The whole variable domain, filled in from reference TRBV11-2 and TRBJ2-5, reads EAGVAQSPRYKIIEKRQSVAFWCNPISGHATLYWYQQILGQGPKLLIQFQNNGVVDDSQLPKDRFSAERLKGVDSTLKIQPAKLEDSAVYLCASSPRAQAKETQYFGPGTRLLVL.

The table lists this clonotype with many counts. The J gene is TRBJ1-2, the V gene TRBV12-3 or TRBV12-4, with D unclear. Trimming pared 1 base from V and 3 bases from J, leaving 3 bases between. CDR3 length: 12 residues. The CDR3 sequence: CASSLEHYGYTF. The CDR3 DNA is TGTGCCAGCAGTTTAGAGCACTATGGCTACACCTTC.

This clonotype was picked up many times. V and J are TRBV5-1 and TRBJ1-2; 7 bases line up with TRBD1. This CDR3 is built from 14 residues. The V gene end was trimmed by 4 bases and the J gene end by 5 bases; junction bases not matched to a gene: 8. Germline V lookup: CDR1 SGHRS, CDR2 YFSETQ. CDR3 amino acids: CASSLGDSEYGYTF. CDR3 bases: TGCGCCAGCAGCCTGGGGGACAGCGAATATGGCTACACCTTC.

On this clonotype: A far larger clone is only one base removed, so a read error is likely. V is TRBV7-9 and J is TRBJ1-1; D gene unclear. Germline V gene lookup returns CDR1 SEHNR and CDR2 FQNEAQ (reference sequence). This CDR3 comprises 13 residues. The DNA for the CDR3 is TGTGCCGGCAGCTTACGTGGGAACACTGAAGCTTTCTTT. Its protein product is CAGSLRGNTEAFF. The full variable domain, in which reference TRBV7-9 and TRBJ1-1 provide the parts outside the CDR3, is DTGVSQNPRHKITKRGQNVTFRCDPISEHNRLYWYRQTLGQGPEFLTYFQNEAQLEKSRLLSDRFSAERPKGSFSTLEIQRTEQGDSAMYLCAGSLRGNTEAFFGQGTRLTVV.

This clonotype was seen at least ten times. The chain is built from TRBV10-3 and TRBJ2-7, with TRBD1 identical over 9 bases. With V trimmed by 11 bases and J by 5 bases, 13 bases remained unmatched. The CDR3 consists of 14 residues. Germline CDR1 is ENHRY and CDR2 is SYGVKD. The CDR3 bases are TGTGCCGCTAAGACAGGGGGTGAGTCGAACGAGCAGTACTTC. It is translated as CAAKTGGESNEQYF.